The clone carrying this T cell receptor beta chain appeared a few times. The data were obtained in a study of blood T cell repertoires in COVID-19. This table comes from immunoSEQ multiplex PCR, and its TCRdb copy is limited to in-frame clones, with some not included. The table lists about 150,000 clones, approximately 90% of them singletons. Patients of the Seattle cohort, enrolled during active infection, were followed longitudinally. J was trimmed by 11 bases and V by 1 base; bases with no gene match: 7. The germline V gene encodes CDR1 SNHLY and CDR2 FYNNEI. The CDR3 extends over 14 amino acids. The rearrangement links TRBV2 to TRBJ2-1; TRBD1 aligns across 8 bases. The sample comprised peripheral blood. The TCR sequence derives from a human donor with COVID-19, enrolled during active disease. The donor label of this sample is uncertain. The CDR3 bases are TGTGCCAGCAGTGAAGAACCTCGACAGGGGCAGCAGTTCTTC. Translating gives CASSEEPRQGQQFF.